One T cell receptor (beta chain) is described in this entry. Seattle participants joined during active infection and were tracked over time. Original analysis: Estimation of nucleated cell counts relied on the amplification of reference gene primers. Clones were sequenced by immunoSEQ multiplex PCR, and TCRdb holds only the in-frame ones, with some missing. For V, J and clone size, that table is used; D and trimming come from the DNA. The sample has 200,000 to 250,000 clones, around 90% seen once. This sample stems from a study of blood T cell repertoires in COVID-19. Study-wide background: Sources were T cells, B-cell-depleted T cells, or PBMCs; the material itself was cDNA or gDNA.

There are 15 residues in the CDR3. Losses at the gene ends were 5 bases for V and 6 bases for J; bases not matched to a gene: 5. Per germline, CDR1 WNHNN and CDR2 SYGVQD (reference sequence). Sequenced: peripheral blood. The gene calls are TRBV10-1 and TRBJ2-2; TRBD2 matches at 11 bases. The sequence came from a man aged 25-40 years with COVID-19, enrolled during active disease. The chain's CDR3 is CASSLTSGGAGELFF. The CDR3 coding sequence is TGCGCCAGCAGTTTAACTAGCGGGGGTGCCGGGGAGCTGTTTTTT.